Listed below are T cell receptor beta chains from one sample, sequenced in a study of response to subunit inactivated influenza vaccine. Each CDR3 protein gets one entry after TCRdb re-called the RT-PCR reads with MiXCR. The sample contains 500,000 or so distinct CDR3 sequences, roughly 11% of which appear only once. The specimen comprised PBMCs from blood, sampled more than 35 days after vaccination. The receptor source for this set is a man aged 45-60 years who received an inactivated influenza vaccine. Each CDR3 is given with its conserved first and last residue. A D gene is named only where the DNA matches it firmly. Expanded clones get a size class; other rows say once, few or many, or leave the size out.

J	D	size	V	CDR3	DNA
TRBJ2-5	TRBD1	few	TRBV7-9	CASSLVTGAVETQYF	TGTGCCAGCAGCTTAGTAACAGGGGCCGTGGAGACCCAGTACTTC
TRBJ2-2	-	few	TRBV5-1	CASSLPGANTGELFF	TGCGCCAGCAGCCTGCCGGGCGCGAACACCGGGGAGCTGTTTTTT
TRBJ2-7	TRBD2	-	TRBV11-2	CASSQLAGGTYEQYF	TGTGCCAGCAGTCAACTAGCGGGGGGTACCTACGAGCAGTACTTC
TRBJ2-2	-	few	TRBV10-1	CASSEFRNPRDDTGELFF	TGCGCCAGCAGTGAGTTTAGGAACCCCCGGGATGACACCGGGGAGCTGTTTTTT
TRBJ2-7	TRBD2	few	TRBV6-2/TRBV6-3	CASSYSGTSVEQYF	TGTGCCAGCAGTTACTCCGGGACTAGCGTCGAGCAGTACTTC
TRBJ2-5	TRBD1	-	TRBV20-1	CSAREYRGVTGETQYF	TGCAGTGCTAGAGAGTACAGGGGCGTCACGGGGGAGACCCAGTACTTC
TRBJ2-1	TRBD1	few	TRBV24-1	CATSESGGFYNEQFF	TGTGCCACCAGTGAGTCAGGGGGCTTCTACAATGAGCAGTTCTTC
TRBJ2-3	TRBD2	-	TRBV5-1	CASSWVGGDTDTQYF	TGCGCCAGCAGCTGGGTCGGGGGGGACACAGATACGCAGTATTTT
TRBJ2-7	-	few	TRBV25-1	CASSEGTQGGEQYF	TGTGCCAGCAGTGAAGGGACACAGGGAGGCGAGCAGTACTTC
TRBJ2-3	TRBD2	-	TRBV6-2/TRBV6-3	CASSASLAGADTQYF	TGTGCCAGCAGTGCTTCACTAGCGGGAGCAGATACGCAGTATTTT
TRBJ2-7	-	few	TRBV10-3	CAITARGTYEQYF	TGTGCCATCACGGCCAGAGGTACCTACGAGCAGTACTTC
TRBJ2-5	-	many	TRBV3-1	CASSQDLKLGLETQYF	TGTGCCAGCAGCCAAGATTTAAAACTAGGGTTGGAGACCCAGTACTTC
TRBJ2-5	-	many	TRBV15	CATSDRTRGFIETQYF	TGTGCCACCAGCGATAGGACAAGGGGTTTTATAGAGACCCAGTACTTC
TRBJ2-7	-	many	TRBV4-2	CASSQAEGREQYF	TGTGCCAGCAGCCAAGCGGAGGGGCGTGAGCAGTACTTC
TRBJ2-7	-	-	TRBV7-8	CASRMGEASYEQYF	TGTGCCAGCCGTATGGGGGAGGCATCCTACGAGCAGTACTTC
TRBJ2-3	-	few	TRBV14	CASSQGSATDTQYF	TGTGCCAGCAGCCAAGGGTCGGCCACAGATACGCAGTATTTT
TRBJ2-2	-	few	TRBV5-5	CASRGGQSNTGELFF	TGTGCCAGCAGGGGAGGTCAGTCGAACACCGGGGAGCTGTTTTTT
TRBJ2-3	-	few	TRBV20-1	CSASQRPTDTQYF	TGCAGTGCTAGCCAGAGACCCACAGATACGCAGTATTTT
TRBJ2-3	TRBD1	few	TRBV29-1	CSVEKGYRGIADTQYF	TGCAGCGTTGAAAAAGGCTACAGGGGAATCGCAGATACGCAGTATTTT
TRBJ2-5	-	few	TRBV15	CATSRDQGSPQTQYF	TGTGCCACCAGCAGAGATCAAGGTAGCCCGCAGACCCAGTACTTC
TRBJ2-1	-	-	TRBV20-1	CSALEGSGVNEQFF	TGCAGTGCTCTGGAAGGTAGCGGAGTAAATGAGCAGTTCTTC
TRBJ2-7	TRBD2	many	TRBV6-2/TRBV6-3	CASKLHPTSVYEQYF	TGTGCCAGCAAGTTACATCCGACTAGCGTCTACGAGCAGTACTTC
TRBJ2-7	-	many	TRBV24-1	CATSGSGTYEQYF	TGTGCCACCAGTGGTTCGGGAACCTACGAGCAGTACTTC
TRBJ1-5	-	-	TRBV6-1	CASSERGWWAQHF	TGTGCCAGCAGTGAACGTGGGTGGTGGGCCCAGCATTTT
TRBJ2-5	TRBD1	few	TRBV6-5	CASSYGQVQETQYF	TGTGCCAGCAGTTACGGACAGGTACAAGAGACCCAGTACTTC
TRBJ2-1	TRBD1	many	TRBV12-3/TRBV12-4	CASRTQGHNEQFF	TGTGCCAGCAGAACACAGGGGCACAATGAGCAGTTCTTC
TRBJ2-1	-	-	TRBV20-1	CSASKEANEQFF	TGCAGTGCTAGCAAGGAGGCCAATGAGCAGTTCTTC
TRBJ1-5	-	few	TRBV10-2	CASRAGGSGNQPQHF	TGCGCCAGCAGGGCGGGGGGCTCTGGCAATCAGCCCCAGCATTTT
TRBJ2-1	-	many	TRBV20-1	CSARTTGPTIWNEQFF	TGCAGTGCTAGGACCACGGGACCAACGATTTGGAATGAGCAGTTCTTC
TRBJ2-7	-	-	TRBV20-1	CSVREIGRAAYEQYF	TGCAGTGTTAGAGAAATCGGCAGGGCGGCCTACGAGCAGTACTTC
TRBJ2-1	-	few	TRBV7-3	CASSLYNSNEQFF	TGTGCCAGCAGCTTATATAACAGCAATGAGCAGTTCTTC
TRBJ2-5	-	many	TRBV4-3	CASSQDWGQETQYF	TGCGCCAGCAGCCAAGACTGGGGGCAAGAGACCCAGTACTTC
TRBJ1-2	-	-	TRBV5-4	CASSSDRVGHGYTF	TGTGCCAGCAGCTCCGATCGAGTAGGCCATGGCTACACCTTC
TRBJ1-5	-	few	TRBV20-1	CSARGPGQLNQPQHF	TGCAGTGCTAGAGGGCCAGGACAGCTAAATCAGCCCCAGCATTTT
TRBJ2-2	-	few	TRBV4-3	CASSQELRVTGELFF	TGCGCCAGCAGCCAAGAATTGCGGGTCACCGGGGAGCTGTTTTTT
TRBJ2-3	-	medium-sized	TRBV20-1	CSARDSTRGTDTQYF	TGCAGTGCTAGAGATAGTACAAGAGGAACAGATACGCAGTATTTT
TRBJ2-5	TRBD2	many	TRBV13	CASSFGTREETQYF	TGTGCCAGCAGCTTCGGGACTAGAGAGGAGACCCAGTACTTC
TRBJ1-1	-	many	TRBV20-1	CSALVDTDEAFF	TGCAGTGCCCTGGTCGACACGGACGAAGCTTTCTTT
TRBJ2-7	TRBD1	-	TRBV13	CASSFRDRVYEQYF	TGTGCCAGCAGCTTCCGGGACAGGGTCTACGAGCAGTACTTC
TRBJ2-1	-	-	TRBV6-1	CASSPGGGSDYNEQFF	TGTGCCAGCAGTCCGGGGGGCGGGAGCGATTACAATGAGCAGTTCTTC
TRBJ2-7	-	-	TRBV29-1	CSVDGRNEQYF	TGCAGCGTTGACGGGCGGAACGAGCAGTACTTC
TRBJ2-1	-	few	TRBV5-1	CASSSTGYSYNEQFF	TGCGCCAGCAGCTCAACAGGATACTCCTACAATGAGCAGTTCTTC
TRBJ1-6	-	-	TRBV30	CAWSVGGPPLHF	TGTGCCTGGAGTGTAGGGGGTCCACCCCTCCACTTT
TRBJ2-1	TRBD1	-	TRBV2	CASALTGGISYNEQFF	TGTGCCAGCGCCCTGACAGGGGGCATTTCCTACAATGAGCAGTTCTTC
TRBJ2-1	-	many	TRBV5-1	CASSLEGQGGNNEQFF	TGCGCCAGCAGCTTGGAGGGGCAGGGTGGAAACAATGAGCAGTTCTTC
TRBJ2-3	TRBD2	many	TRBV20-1	CSATLAGDFPRASTDTQYF	TGCAGTGCTACTCTAGCGGGGGACTTTCCACGGGCTAGCACAGATACGCAGTATTTT
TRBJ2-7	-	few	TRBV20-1	CSARGSGEGGGYEQYF	TGCAGTGCTAGGGGTAGCGGAGAGGGAGGGGGATACGAGCAGTACTTC
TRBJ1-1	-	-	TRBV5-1	CASSLAQGMNTEAFF	TGCGCCAGCAGCTTGGCCCAGGGGATGAACACTGAAGCTTTCTTT
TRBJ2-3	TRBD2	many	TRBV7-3	CASSLSGRGVKDTQYF	TGTGCCAGCAGCTTGAGCGGGAGGGGGGTGAAAGATACGCAGTATTTT
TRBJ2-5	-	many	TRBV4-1	CASSQVGRGQETQYF	TGCGCCAGCAGCCAAGTTGGCAGGGGACAAGAGACCCAGTACTTC
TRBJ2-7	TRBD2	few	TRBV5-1	CASSPGLAQAEQYF	TGCGCCAGCAGCCCCGGACTAGCACAGGCCGAGCAGTACTTC
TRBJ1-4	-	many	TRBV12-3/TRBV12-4	CASSLHGANEKLFF	TGTGCCAGCAGTTTACATGGGGCGAATGAAAAACTGTTTTTT
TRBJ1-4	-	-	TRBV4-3	CASSQDFLKEKLFF	TGCGCCAGCAGCCAAGATTTCCTGAAGGAAAAACTGTTTTTT
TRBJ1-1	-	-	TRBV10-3	CAISGRVGEAFF	TGTGCCATCAGCGGACGGGTCGGTGAAGCTTTCTTT
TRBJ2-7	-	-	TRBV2	CASMTTVSAYEQYF	TGTGCCAGCATGACGACAGTAAGTGCCTACGAGCAGTACTTC
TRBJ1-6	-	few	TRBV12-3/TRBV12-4	CASSFGGYNSPLHF	TGTGCCAGCAGTTTCGGCGGGTATAATTCACCCCTCCACTTT
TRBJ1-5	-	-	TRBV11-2	CASSLDTGRGQPQHF	TGTGCCAGCAGCTTAGATACAGGAAGGGGTCAGCCCCAGCATTTT
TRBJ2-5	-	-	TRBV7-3	CASSLLVSSQETQYF	TGTGCCAGCAGCCTGTTGGTCTCGAGCCAAGAGACCCAGTACTTC
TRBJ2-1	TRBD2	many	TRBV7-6	CASSLTTSGLYNEQFF	TGTGCCAGCAGCTTGACAACTAGCGGGCTTTACAATGAGCAGTTCTTC